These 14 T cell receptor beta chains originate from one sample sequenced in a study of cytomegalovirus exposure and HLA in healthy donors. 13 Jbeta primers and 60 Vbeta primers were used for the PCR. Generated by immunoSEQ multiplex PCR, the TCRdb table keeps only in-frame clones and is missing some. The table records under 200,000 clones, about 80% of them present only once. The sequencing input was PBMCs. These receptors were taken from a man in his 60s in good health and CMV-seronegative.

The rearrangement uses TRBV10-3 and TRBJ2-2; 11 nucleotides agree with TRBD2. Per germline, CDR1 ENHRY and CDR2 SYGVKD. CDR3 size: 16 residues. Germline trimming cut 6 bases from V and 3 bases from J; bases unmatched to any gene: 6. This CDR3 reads CAISSTSGTDTGELFF. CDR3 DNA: TGTGCCATCAGCTCGACTAGCGGGACCGACACCGGGGAGCTGTTTTTT.

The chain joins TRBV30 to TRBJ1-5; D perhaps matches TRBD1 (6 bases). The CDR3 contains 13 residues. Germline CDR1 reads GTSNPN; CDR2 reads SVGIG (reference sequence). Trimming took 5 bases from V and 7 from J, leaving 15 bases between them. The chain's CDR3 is CAWQQGNFQPQHF. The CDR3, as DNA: TGTGCCTGGCAGCAGGGGAACTTCCAGCCCCAGCATTTT.

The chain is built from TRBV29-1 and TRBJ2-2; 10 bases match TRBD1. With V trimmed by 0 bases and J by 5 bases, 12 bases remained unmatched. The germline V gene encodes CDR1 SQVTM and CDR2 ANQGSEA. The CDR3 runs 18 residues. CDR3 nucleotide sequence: TGCAGCGTTGAAGATCGGTCCCGACAGGGGGCAGGGACCGGGGAGCTGTTTTTT. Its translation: CSVEDRSRQGAGTGELFF.

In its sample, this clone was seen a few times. CDR3 region: CASRRTGTGGADGYTF. The CDR3 bases are TGTGCCAGTAGAAGAACCGGGACAGGGGGCGCTGATGGCTACACCTTC. This chain joins TRBV19 and TRBJ1-2, with 12 bases lining up with TRBD1. The ends lost 6 bases at V and 6 bases at J; junction bases unmatched: 11. The CDR3 is 16 amino acids. Germline V gene data show CDR1 as LNHDA and CDR2 as SQIVND (reference sequence).

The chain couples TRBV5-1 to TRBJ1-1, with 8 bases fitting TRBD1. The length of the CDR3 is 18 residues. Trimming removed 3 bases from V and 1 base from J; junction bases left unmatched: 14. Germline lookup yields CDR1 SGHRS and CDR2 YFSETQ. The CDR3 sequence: CASSSAPPGTGSNTEAFF. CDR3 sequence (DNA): TGCGCCAGCAGCTCCGCTCCCCCCGGGACAGGCTCGAACACTGAAGCTTTCTTT.

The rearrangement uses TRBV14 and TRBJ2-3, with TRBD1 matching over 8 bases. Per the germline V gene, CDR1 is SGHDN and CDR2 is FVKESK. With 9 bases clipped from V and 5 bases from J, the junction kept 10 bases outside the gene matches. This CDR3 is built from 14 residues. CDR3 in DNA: TGTGCCAGTCGCGATTCAGGGGGCCAAGATACGCAGTATTTT. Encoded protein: CASRDSGGQDTQYF. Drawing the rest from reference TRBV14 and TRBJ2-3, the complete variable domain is EAGVTQFPSHSVIEKGQTVTLRCDPISGHDNLYWYRRVMGKEIKFLLHFVKESKQDESGMPNNRFLAERTGGTYSTLKVQPAELEDSGVYFCASRDSGGQDTQYFGPGTRLTVL.

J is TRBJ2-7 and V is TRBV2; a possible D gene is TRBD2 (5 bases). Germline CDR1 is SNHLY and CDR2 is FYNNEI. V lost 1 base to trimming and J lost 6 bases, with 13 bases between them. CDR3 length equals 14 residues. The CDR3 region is CASSEGGTGSEQYF. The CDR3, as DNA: TGTGCCAGCAGTGAAGGGGGTACGGGGTCCGAGCAGTACTTC.

CDR3 DNA sequence: TGTGCCAGCAGCTTATCGACAGCCTACGAGCAGTACTTC. This encodes CASSLSTAYEQYF. The V gene is TRBV5-4, the J gene TRBJ2-7; a possible D gene is TRBD1 (5 bases). Germline V CDR1 and CDR2: SGHNT, YYREEE (reference sequence). With 2 bases removed from V and 2 bases from J, the gap between germline ends came to 8 bases. This CDR3 is built from 13 residues.

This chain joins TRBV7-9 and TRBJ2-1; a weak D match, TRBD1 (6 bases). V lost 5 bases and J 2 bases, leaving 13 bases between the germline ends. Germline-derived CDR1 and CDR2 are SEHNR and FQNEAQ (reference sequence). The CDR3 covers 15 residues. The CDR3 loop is CASSPQGLTYNEQFF. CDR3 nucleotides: TGTGCCAGCAGCCCCCAGGGGCTAACCTACAATGAGCAGTTCTTC. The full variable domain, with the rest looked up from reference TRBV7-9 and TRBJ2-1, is DTGVSQNPRHKITKRGQNVTFRCDPISEHNRLYWYRQTLGQGPEFLTYFQNEAQLEKSRLLSDRFSAERPKGSFSTLEIQRTEQGDSAMYLCASSPQGLTYNEQFFGPGTRLTVL.

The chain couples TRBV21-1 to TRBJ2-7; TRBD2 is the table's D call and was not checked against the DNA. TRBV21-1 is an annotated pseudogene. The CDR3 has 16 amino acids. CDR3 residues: CASMMGLAGGPGEQYF. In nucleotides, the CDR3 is TGTGCCAGCATGATGGGACTAGCGGGAGGGCCAGGCGAGCAGTACTTC.

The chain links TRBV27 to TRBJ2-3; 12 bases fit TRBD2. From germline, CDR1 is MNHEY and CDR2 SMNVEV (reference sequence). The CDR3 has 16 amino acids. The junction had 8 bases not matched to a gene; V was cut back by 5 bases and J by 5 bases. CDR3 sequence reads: CASSARLAGAGDTQYF. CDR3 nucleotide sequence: TGTGCCAGCAGTGCCCGACTAGCGGGGGCGGGAGATACGCAGTATTTT.

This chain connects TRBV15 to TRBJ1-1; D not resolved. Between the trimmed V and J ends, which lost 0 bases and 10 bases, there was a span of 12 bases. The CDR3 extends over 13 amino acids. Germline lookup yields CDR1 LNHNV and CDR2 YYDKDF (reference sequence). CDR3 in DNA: TGTGCCACCAGCAGAGATCGGGAGGTGGGAGCTTTCTTT. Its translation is CATSRDREVGAFF.

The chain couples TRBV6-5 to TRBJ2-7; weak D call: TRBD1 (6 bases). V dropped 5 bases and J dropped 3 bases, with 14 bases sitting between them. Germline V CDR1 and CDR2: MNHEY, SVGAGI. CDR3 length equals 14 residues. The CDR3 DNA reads TGTGCCAGCAGTCTCCATACAGGGATCTACGAGCAGTACTTC. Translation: CASSLHTGIYEQYF.

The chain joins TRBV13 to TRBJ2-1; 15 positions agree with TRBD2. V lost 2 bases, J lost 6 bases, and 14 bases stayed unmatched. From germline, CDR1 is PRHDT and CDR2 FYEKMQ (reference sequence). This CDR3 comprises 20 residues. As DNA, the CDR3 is TGTGCCAGCAGCTTATATTTACGGACTAGCGGGAGGGCCAGTGGCAATGAGCAGTTCTTC. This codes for CASSLYLRTSGRASGNEQFF.